This TCR beta chain appears in the sequencing data of a study of cytomegalovirus exposure and HLA in healthy donors. Regarding the study as a whole: With further analysis later on, most CMV-associated TCR beta chains appeared HLA-restricted. Three CMV-associated chains proved CMV antigen-specific in vitro.

The count of this clone is one. Its antigen is unknown. The sample holds other DNA sequences that translate to the same CDR3. PCR primers comprised 60 Vbeta and 13 Jbeta primers. The table came from immunoSEQ multiplex PCR; TCRdb's copy has only in-frame clones and leaves some out. The profile shows 150,000 to 200,000 clones, roughly 70% of them singletons. Germline lookup yields CDR1 SQVTM and CDR2 ANQGSEA. Trimming shortened V by 3 bases and J by 6 bases, and 8 bases separated the two germline ends. The CDR3 runs 11 residues. What was sequenced was PBMCs. The receptor comes from a woman between 50 and 59 years old in good health and CMV-seropositive. The rearrangement joins TRBV29-1 to TRBJ1-2; weak D call: TRBD1 (5 bases). The CDR3 bases are TGCAGCGTTGACAGGGCCGATGGCTACACCTTC. This codes for CSVDRADGYTF.